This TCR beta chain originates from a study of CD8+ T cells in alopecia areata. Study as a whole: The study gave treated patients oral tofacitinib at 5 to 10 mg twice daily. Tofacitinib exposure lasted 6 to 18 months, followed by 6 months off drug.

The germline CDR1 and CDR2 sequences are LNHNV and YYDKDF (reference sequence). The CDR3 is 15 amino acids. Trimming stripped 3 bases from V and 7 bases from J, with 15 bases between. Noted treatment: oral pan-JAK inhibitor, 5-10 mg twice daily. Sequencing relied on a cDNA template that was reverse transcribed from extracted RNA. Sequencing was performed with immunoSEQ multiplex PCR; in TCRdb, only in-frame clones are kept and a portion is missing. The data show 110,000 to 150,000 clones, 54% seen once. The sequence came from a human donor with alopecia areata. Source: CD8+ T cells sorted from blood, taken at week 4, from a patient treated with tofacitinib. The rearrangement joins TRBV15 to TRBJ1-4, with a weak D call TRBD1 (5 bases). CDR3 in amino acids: CATSRTRERIEKLFF. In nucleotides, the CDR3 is TGTGCCACCAGCAGGACCAGGGAAAGGATTGAAAAACTGTTTTTT.